The clone carrying this T cell receptor beta chain was seen a few times. Its antigen remains unidentified. The data were obtained in a study of blood T cells in healthy people across ages. Trimming took 2 bases from V and 6 from J, leaving 4 bases between them. Germline V gives CDR1 WSHSY, CDR2 SAAADI. The CDR3 runs to 12 residues. The authors ran a second PCR of about 6 to 11 cycles using a sample-barcoded 5' primer and a J-beta primer mix. Researchers report that a template-switch adaptor with 12 random nucleotides tagged each cDNA molecule. In TCRdb, the 5' RACE reads were re-called with MiXCR into one record per CDR3 protein. The sample consists of about 640,000 distinct CDR3 sequences, 35% to 50% of them appearing once. Per-sample yields of isolated PBMCs were at least 6 million. General study findings and limits: PBMCs went unsorted, and a conclusive naive versus antigen-experienced comparison was therefore prevented.

The receptor comes from a man older than 75 in good health. The chain joins TRBV10-2 to TRBJ1-4; the D is unclear. The sequenced material came from blood. This chain's CDR3 is CASSEVYEKLFF. DNA for the CDR3: TGCGCCAGCAGTGAGGTGTATGAAAAACTGTTTTTT.